The clone carrying this T cell receptor beta chain has ten or more counts. Its antigen is still unknown. The CDR3 end lies 3 residues beyond the end of the read and is filled in from the germline J gene. The CDR3 extends over 15 amino acids. Per the germline V gene, CDR1 is LNHDA and CDR2 is SQIVND (reference sequence). Trimming removed 5 bases at V and 3 bases at J, with 17 bases between. Profiling relied on immunoSEQ multiplex PCR, and the TCRdb table lists in-frame clones only, not all of them. The sample presents around 45,000 clones, none singletons. This entry belongs to a study of T cell clonality in common variable immunodeficiency. General study results and limits: In common variable immunodeficiency, TCR beta chains reportedly carried fewer deletions and N-nucleotide insertions. CVID subjects showed higher TCRbeta clonality than healthy controls. Fewer TCRbeta clones were shared among CVID subjects than controls.

Caucasian heritage predominated among both patients and controls. Sequencing was performed on peripheral blood mononuclear cells. The V gene is TRBV19, the J gene TRBJ2-7; maybe TRBD1 (5 bases). This clonotype originated in a person aged 18 to 70 in good health. CDR3 bases read: TGTGCCAGTAGTCCTATCCCTAAGGGGTACTACGAG. It codes for CASSPIPKGYYE. The whole CDR3 protein reads CASSPIPKGYYEQYF.